These T cell receptor beta chains were read from a single sample in a study of T-cell reconstitution after alpha-beta-depleted transplantation in children. TCRdb reprocessed the PCR reads via MiXCR and lists one record per CDR3 protein. Found here are about 270,000 distinct CDR3 sequences, 9.9% of them singletons; the top ten hold roughly a tenth. This material consisted of PBMCs from the stem cell graft donor, taken from the stem cell graft. Source of these receptors: a human donor who donated a stem cell graft to a child with SCID. The CDR3 runs from the conserved cysteine through the conserved F or W. Each record gives: J gene, D gene, CDR3 length, clone size, V gene, CDR3 DNA, CDR3 protein. D genes are given only for firm matches. Not all rows give a size; the values are once, few, many and, for expanded clones, a class.

J gene: TRBJ2-5; D gene: -; CDR3 length: 16; clone size: few; V gene: TRBV4-2; CDR3 DNA: TGTGCCAGCAGCCAAGAATCCGGGGGCCCCCAAGAGACCCAGTACTTC; CDR3 protein: CASSQESGGPQETQYF
J gene: TRBJ2-7; D gene: -; CDR3 length: 15; clone size: -; V gene: TRBV5-6; CDR3 DNA: TGTGCCAGCAGGGAATGGAAGACAGGAATCCACGAGCAGTACTTC; CDR3 protein: CASREWKTGIHEQYF
J gene: TRBJ2-2; D gene: -; CDR3 length: 16; clone size: -; V gene: TRBV27; CDR3 DNA: TGTGCCAGCAGTTTATTAGCGTCACCCAGCACCGGGGAGCTGTTTTTT; CDR3 protein: CASSLLASPSTGELFF
J gene: TRBJ2-5; D gene: -; CDR3 length: 15; clone size: few; V gene: TRBV5-1; CDR3 DNA: TGCGCCAGCAGCCGAACCCAAGGGGAGCAAGAGACCCAGTACTTC; CDR3 protein: CASSRTQGEQETQYF
J gene: TRBJ2-3; D gene: TRBD2; CDR3 length: 14; clone size: -; V gene: TRBV29-1; CDR3 DNA: TGCAGCCCCCGGCGGGGGGTAAGCACAGATACGCAGTATTTT; CDR3 protein: CSPRRGVSTDTQYF
J gene: TRBJ2-1; D gene: -; CDR3 length: 14; clone size: -; V gene: TRBV5-6; CDR3 DNA: TGTGCCAGCAGGTTAGGGGCCCTTCGGAATGAGCAGTTCTTC; CDR3 protein: CASRLGALRNEQFF
J gene: TRBJ1-5; D gene: TRBD1; CDR3 length: 17; clone size: many; V gene: TRBV3-1; CDR3 DNA: TGTGCCAGCAGCCAAGCCTCCCGACAGGGCGGCAATCAGCCCCAGCATTTT; CDR3 protein: CASSQASRQGGNQPQHF
J gene: TRBJ2-7; D gene: TRBD1; CDR3 length: 15; clone size: many; V gene: TRBV5-1; CDR3 DNA: TGCGCCAGCAGCTTGGTCGGGGGACAGGCCAACGAGCAGTACTTC; CDR3 protein: CASSLVGGQANEQYF
J gene: TRBJ2-5; D gene: -; CDR3 length: 14; clone size: -; V gene: TRBV5-1; CDR3 DNA: TGCGCCAGCAGCTTGAATCAGGGTGGAGAGACCCAGTACTTC; CDR3 protein: CASSLNQGGETQYF
J gene: TRBJ2-1; D gene: -; CDR3 length: 13; clone size: few; V gene: TRBV29-1; CDR3 DNA: TGCAGCGTTGCTGTCCTGGGGGACAATGAGCAGTTCTTC; CDR3 protein: CSVAVLGDNEQFF
J gene: TRBJ2-6; D gene: -; CDR3 length: 15; clone size: -; V gene: TRBV2; CDR3 DNA: TGTGCCAGCAGTGAATGGGCTGCTGGGGCCAACGTCCTGACTTTC; CDR3 protein: CASSEWAAGANVLTF
J gene: TRBJ1-1; D gene: -; CDR3 length: 13; clone size: -; V gene: TRBV12-3/TRBV12-4; CDR3 DNA: TGTGCCAGCAGTTTAGGAGCGGAAACTGAAGCTTTCTTT; CDR3 protein: CASSLGAETEAFF
J gene: TRBJ2-1; D gene: TRBD1; CDR3 length: 20; clone size: -; V gene: TRBV3-1; CDR3 DNA: TGTGCCAGCAGCCAAGAGGACAGGGCCCCAATCATAAGCTCCTACAATGAGCAGTTCTTC; CDR3 protein: CASSQEDRAPIISSYNEQFF
J gene: TRBJ1-5; D gene: TRBD1; CDR3 length: 14; clone size: many; V gene: TRBV5-6; CDR3 DNA: TGCGCCAGCAGCCTACAGGGGAGCAATCAGCCCCAGCATTTT; CDR3 protein: CASSLQGSNQPQHF
J gene: TRBJ2-1; D gene: -; CDR3 length: 15; clone size: few; V gene: TRBV24-1; CDR3 DNA: TGTGCCACCAGTGATCCAAGGGGTTCGTTAGGTGAGCAGTTCTTC; CDR3 protein: CATSDPRGSLGEQFF
J gene: TRBJ2-5; D gene: -; CDR3 length: 16; clone size: -; V gene: TRBV5-1; CDR3 DNA: TGCGCCAGCAGCTTGCAATCCGGGACTGGAGGGGAGGCCCAGTACTTC; CDR3 protein: CASSLQSGTGGEAQYF
J gene: TRBJ2-3; D gene: -; CDR3 length: 12; clone size: -; V gene: TRBV20-1; CDR3 DNA: TGCAGTGCCACGGGCTTTGGAGATACGCAGTATTTT; CDR3 protein: CSATGFGDTQYF
J gene: TRBJ2-1; D gene: -; CDR3 length: 12; clone size: -; V gene: TRBV5-1; CDR3 DNA: TGCGCCAGCAGCTTGGGGAGCCTTGAGCAGTTCTTC; CDR3 protein: CASSLGSLEQFF
J gene: TRBJ2-5; D gene: -; CDR3 length: 15; clone size: -; V gene: TRBV14; CDR3 DNA: TGTGCCAGCAGCCAAGAATTCAGCCTCTTCGAGACCCAGTACTTC; CDR3 protein: CASSQEFSLFETQYF
J gene: TRBJ2-2; D gene: -; CDR3 length: 15; clone size: few; V gene: TRBV5-1; CDR3 DNA: TGCGCCAGCAGCTTCGGGGTAGCGAACACCGGGGAGCTGTTTTTT; CDR3 protein: CASSFGVANTGELFF
J gene: TRBJ1-5; D gene: -; CDR3 length: 15; clone size: -; V gene: TRBV5-1; CDR3 DNA: TGCGCCAGCAGCTTGGGTGGGCATAGCAATCAGCCCCAGCATTTT; CDR3 protein: CASSLGGHSNQPQHF
J gene: TRBJ1-2; D gene: TRBD1; CDR3 length: 15; clone size: few; V gene: TRBV27; CDR3 DNA: TGTGCCAGCAGTCGCCGGGGACAGTCTAACTATGGCTACACCTTC; CDR3 protein: CASSRRGQSNYGYTF
J gene: TRBJ1-5; D gene: TRBD1; CDR3 length: 16; clone size: many; V gene: TRBV12-3/TRBV12-4; CDR3 DNA: TGTGCCAGCAGAAGTGGACAGGCGGGGGGCAATCAGCCCCAGCATTTT; CDR3 protein: CASRSGQAGGNQPQHF
J gene: TRBJ1-1; D gene: -; CDR3 length: 14; clone size: few; V gene: TRBV10-3; CDR3 DNA: TGTGCCATCAGCATGAATCAGATGAACACTGAAGCTTTCTTT; CDR3 protein: CAISMNQMNTEAFF
J gene: TRBJ1-5; D gene: -; CDR3 length: 14; clone size: many; V gene: TRBV9; CDR3 DNA: TGTGCCAGCAGCGTAGGACCGGTGGGTCAGCCCCAGCATTTT; CDR3 protein: CASSVGPVGQPQHF
J gene: TRBJ2-7; D gene: TRBD1; CDR3 length: 15; clone size: few; V gene: TRBV20-1; CDR3 DNA: TGCAGTGCTAGCCCAGGTGGGACAGTCCCCTACGAGCAGTACTTC; CDR3 protein: CSASPGGTVPYEQYF
J gene: TRBJ2-1; D gene: TRBD2; CDR3 length: 15; clone size: few; V gene: TRBV27; CDR3 DNA: TGTGCCAGCAGTCCCTGGGGGGGAGGGTACAATGAGCAGTTCTTC; CDR3 protein: CASSPWGGGYNEQFF
J gene: TRBJ2-7; D gene: TRBD1; CDR3 length: 17; clone size: -; V gene: TRBV5-1; CDR3 DNA: TGCGCCAGCAGCTTGGAGGCCACAGGGGCGGCATCCTACGAGCAGTACTTC; CDR3 protein: CASSLEATGAASYEQYF
J gene: TRBJ1-1; D gene: -; CDR3 length: 14; clone size: few; V gene: TRBV2; CDR3 DNA: TGTGCCAGCAACGCGGGGACCAGGAACACTGAAGCTTTCTTT; CDR3 protein: CASNAGTRNTEAFF
J gene: TRBJ1-1; D gene: -; CDR3 length: 12; clone size: few; V gene: TRBV7-9; CDR3 DNA: TGTGCCAGCAGCTATTCCGGGGCTGAAGCTTTCTTT; CDR3 protein: CASSYSGAEAFF
J gene: TRBJ2-7; D gene: -; CDR3 length: 15; clone size: -; V gene: TRBV5-1; CDR3 DNA: TGCGCCAGCAGCGCTAACAGGGCCCTCACCTACGAGCAGTACTTC; CDR3 protein: CASSANRALTYEQYF
J gene: TRBJ2-5; D gene: -; CDR3 length: 12; clone size: -; V gene: TRBV20-1; CDR3 DNA: TGCAGTGCTAGACCACTTAGTGAGACCCAGTACTTC; CDR3 protein: CSARPLSETQYF
J gene: TRBJ2-5; D gene: -; CDR3 length: 14; clone size: many; V gene: TRBV27; CDR3 DNA: TGTGCCAGCAGTTTCACAGGGAACCGAGAGACCCAGTACTTC; CDR3 protein: CASSFTGNRETQYF
J gene: TRBJ2-3; D gene: -; CDR3 length: 15; clone size: few; V gene: TRBV6-5; CDR3 DNA: TGTGCCAGCAGTTACTTTAGTCATTCCACAGATACGCAGTATTTT; CDR3 protein: CASSYFSHSTDTQYF
J gene: TRBJ2-4; D gene: -; CDR3 length: 14; clone size: few; V gene: TRBV28; CDR3 DNA: TGTGCCAGCGAACCGGCACCTCAGGGATACATTCAGTACTTC; CDR3 protein: CASEPAPQGYIQYF
J gene: TRBJ2-1; D gene: -; CDR3 length: 15; clone size: -; V gene: TRBV7-2; CDR3 DNA: TGTGCCAGCAGCTTAGCGGCGAAGACTTCCAATGAGCAGTTCTTC; CDR3 protein: CASSLAAKTSNEQFF
J gene: TRBJ2-3; D gene: -; CDR3 length: 13; clone size: -; V gene: TRBV19; CDR3 DNA: TGTGCCAGTAGAAAACAGGGCACAGATACGCAGTATTTT; CDR3 protein: CASRKQGTDTQYF
J gene: TRBJ2-7; D gene: -; CDR3 length: 14; clone size: -; V gene: TRBV7-9; CDR3 DNA: TGTGCCAGCAGCTCCGCTGTACGGGGCTACGAGCAGTACTTC; CDR3 protein: CASSSAVRGYEQYF
J gene: TRBJ2-3; D gene: -; CDR3 length: 16; clone size: many; V gene: TRBV5-6; CDR3 DNA: TGTGCCAGCAGCTTGGTCACTTACTCTAGCACAGATACGCAGTATTTT; CDR3 protein: CASSLVTYSSTDTQYF
J gene: TRBJ2-3; D gene: -; CDR3 length: 13; clone size: many; V gene: TRBV20-1; CDR3 DNA: TGCAGTGCAACCGGACTGTCCACAGATACGCAGTATTTT; CDR3 protein: CSATGLSTDTQYF
J gene: TRBJ2-7; D gene: TRBD1; CDR3 length: 15; clone size: many; V gene: TRBV5-1; CDR3 DNA: TGCGCCAGCAGGAAACCGGGACAGGGTTCCTACGAGCAGTACTTC; CDR3 protein: CASRKPGQGSYEQYF
J gene: TRBJ1-1; D gene: -; CDR3 length: 13; clone size: few; V gene: TRBV5-1; CDR3 DNA: TGCGCCAGCAGCATGGACCCGAACACTGAAGCTTTCTTT; CDR3 protein: CASSMDPNTEAFF
J gene: TRBJ2-1; D gene: -; CDR3 length: 15; clone size: few; V gene: TRBV7-3; CDR3 DNA: TGTGCCAGCAGCTTATCACCAGGGGCCGTACATGAGCAGTTCTTC; CDR3 protein: CASSLSPGAVHEQFF
J gene: TRBJ2-1; D gene: TRBD2; CDR3 length: 16; clone size: few; V gene: TRBV5-1; CDR3 DNA: TGCGCCAGCAGCTTTCGGACTAGCGGGGGATTCAATGAGCAGTTCTTC; CDR3 protein: CASSFRTSGGFNEQFF
J gene: TRBJ1-1; D gene: -; CDR3 length: 14; clone size: many; V gene: TRBV27; CDR3 DNA: TGTGCCAGCAGTTCACCAGGACAGAACACTGAAGCTTTCTTT; CDR3 protein: CASSSPGQNTEAFF
J gene: TRBJ2-2; D gene: TRBD1; CDR3 length: 16; clone size: few; V gene: TRBV18; CDR3 DNA: TGTGCCAGCTCACCACTCGCGACAGGGGAAACCGGGGAGCTGTTTTTT; CDR3 protein: CASSPLATGETGELFF